This entry is about one TCR beta chain. Its specificity is not known. Trimming pared 1 base from V and 4 bases from J, leaving 10 bases between. CDR1 and CDR2 (germline): SQVTM, ANQGSEA. CDR3 length: 14 amino acids. The record originates from a study of blood T cells in healthy people across ages. General study results and limits: Naive and antigen-experienced cells were not separated, limiting conclusive comparison. When one million T cells were used, diversity estimates were thought to be underestimates.

Next came a second PCR, run for about 7 to 12 cycles, which used a sample-barcoded 5' primer along with a J-beta primer mix. Every sample returned 2.5 million or more CDR3-containing paired-end reads. TCRdb reprocessed the 5' RACE reads with MiXCR, giving one entry per CDR3 protein. In the table there are about 1,800,000 distinct CDR3 sequences, 28% of which are singletons. The sequenced material came from blood. The chain links TRBV29-1 to TRBJ1-4; D may be TRBD1 (6 bases). This clonotype was obtained from a woman aged 25 to 39 in good health. CDR3 nucleotide sequence: TGCAGCGTTGAAGCCCAGGGGCGTAATGAAAAACTGTTTTTT. Translated, it gives CSVEAQGRNEKLFF.